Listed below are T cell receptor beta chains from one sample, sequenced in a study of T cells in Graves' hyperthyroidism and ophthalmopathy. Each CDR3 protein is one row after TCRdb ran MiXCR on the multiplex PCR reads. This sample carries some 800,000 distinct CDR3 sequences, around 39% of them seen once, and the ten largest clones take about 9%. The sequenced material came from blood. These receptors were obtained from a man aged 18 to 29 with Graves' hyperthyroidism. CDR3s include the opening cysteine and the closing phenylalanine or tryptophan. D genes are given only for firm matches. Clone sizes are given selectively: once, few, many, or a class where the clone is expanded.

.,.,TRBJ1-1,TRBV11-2,TGTGCCAGCAGCTTAGACGGGGGTCACGTGAACACTGAAGCTTTCTTT,CASSLDGGHVNTEAFF
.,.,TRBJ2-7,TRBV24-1,TGTGCCACAATGAGGCCCTACGAGCAGTACTTC,CATMRPYEQYF
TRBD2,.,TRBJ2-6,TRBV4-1,TGCGCCAGCAGCAGAGCGGGGTCTGGGGCCAACGTCCTGACTTTC,CASSRAGSGANVLTF
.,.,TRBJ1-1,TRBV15,TGTGCCACCAGTACAGGGTTGACTGAAGCTTTCTTT,CATSTGLTEAFF
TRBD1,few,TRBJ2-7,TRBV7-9,TGTGCCAGCAGCTCGGACAGGGGGCTTCCCTACGAGCAGTACTTC,CASSSDRGLPYEQYF
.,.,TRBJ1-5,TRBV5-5,TGTGCCAGCAGCTTGGAATCAGGGCACAATCAGCCCCAGCATTTT,CASSLESGHNQPQHF
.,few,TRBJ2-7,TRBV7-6,TGTGCCAGCAGCCCCAGGGGCGCCACCTACGAGCAGTACTTC,CASSPRGATYEQYF
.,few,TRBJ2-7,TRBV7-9,TGTGCCAGCAGCTTAGCAGGGATCGCCTACGAGCAGTACTTC,CASSLAGIAYEQYF
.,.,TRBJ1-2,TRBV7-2,TGTGCCAGCAGCTTGCCGGGGGCAGGTGGCTACACCTTC,CASSLPGAGGYTF
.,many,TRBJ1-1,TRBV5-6,TGTGCCAGCAGCCCCGGCCGGGGGCGCACTGAAGCTTTCTTT,CASSPGRGRTEAFF
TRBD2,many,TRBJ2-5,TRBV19,TGTGCCAGTAGTATAGAAGCGGGACAAGAGACCCAGTACTTC,CASSIEAGQETQYF
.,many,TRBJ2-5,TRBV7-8,TGTGCCAGCAGCCCTCATGGGGGAGTGGAGACCCAGTACTTC,CASSPHGGVETQYF
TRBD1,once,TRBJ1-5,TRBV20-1,TGCAGTGCTTCAGGGGGCTACGAGCAGCCCCAGCATTTT,CSASGGYEQPQHF
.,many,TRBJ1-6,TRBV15,TGTGCCACCACCCGCGAAAGGGGTACACCCCTCCACTTT,CATTRERGTPLHF
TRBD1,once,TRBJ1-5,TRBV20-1,TGCAGTGCTAGAGATAGGGCAGGGGGGAGGAGCAATCAGCCCCAGCATTTT,CSARDRAGGRSNQPQHF
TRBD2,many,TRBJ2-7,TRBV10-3,TGTGCCATCAGTGAGTCGGGACTAGCGGGGTTCTCCTACGAGCAGTACTTC,CAISESGLAGFSYEQYF
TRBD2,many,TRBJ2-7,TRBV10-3,TGTGCCATCAGCTCCGGACTAGCGGAATTCTACGAGCAGTACTTC,CAISSGLAEFYEQYF
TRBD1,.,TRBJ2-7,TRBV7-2,TGTGCCAGCAGCTTAAGGTCGGGACAGGACTACGAGCAGTACTTC,CASSLRSGQDYEQYF
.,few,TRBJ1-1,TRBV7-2,TGTGCCAGCAGCCCGGGACGGATTGAAGCTTTCTTT,CASSPGRIEAFF
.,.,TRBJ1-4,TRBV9,TGTGCCAGCAGCTCCGGGGGAGGGTTCGGTGAAAAACTGTTTTTT,CASSSGGGFGEKLFF
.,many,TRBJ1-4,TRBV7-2,TGTGCCAGCAGCTTAGTAAGGGAAGAAAAACTGTTTTTT,CASSLVREEKLFF
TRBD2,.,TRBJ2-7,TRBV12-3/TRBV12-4,TGTGCCAGCAGACCGACGCTGGGACTAGCGGTCTCCTACGAGCAGTACTTC,CASRPTLGLAVSYEQYF
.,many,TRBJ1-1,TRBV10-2,TGCGCCGCCCAACCGTCACAGGCGAACACTGAAGCTTTCTTT,CAAQPSQANTEAFF
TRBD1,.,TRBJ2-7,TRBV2,TGTGCCAGCAGGGGACAGGGAAGGTCCTACGAGCAGTACTTC,CASRGQGRSYEQYF
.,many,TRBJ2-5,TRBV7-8,TGTGCCAGCAGCTTCCTAGCGTCGGAAGAGACCCAGTACTTC,CASSFLASEETQYF
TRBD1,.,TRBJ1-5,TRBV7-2,TGTGCCAGCATCGCACAGGGGACTATCAATCAGCCCCAGCATTTT,CASIAQGTINQPQHF
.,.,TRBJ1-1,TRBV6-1,TGTGCCAGCAGTGAAGCCCGAGGAATGACTTTCTTT,CASSEARGMTFF
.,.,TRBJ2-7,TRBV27,TGTGCTAGCAGTTTAACAGTCAATTACGAGCAGTACTTC,CASSLTVNYEQYF
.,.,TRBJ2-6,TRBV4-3,TGCGCCAGCAAAGACGGCTCTGGGGCCAACGTCCTGACTTTC,CASKDGSGANVLTF
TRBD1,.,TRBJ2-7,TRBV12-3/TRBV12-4,TGTGCCAGCAGTTCCGGGACAGGGATGTACGAGCAGTACTTC,CASSSGTGMYEQYF
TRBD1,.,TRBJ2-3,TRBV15,TGTGCCACCAGCAGAGTGGGACAGGGGTCAGATACGCAGTATTTT,CATSRVGQGSDTQYF
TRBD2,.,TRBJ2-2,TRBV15,TGTGCCACCAGCTTCGAGTCAGCGGGGGGGCGAGCCGGGGAGCTGTTTTTT,CATSFESAGGRAGELFF
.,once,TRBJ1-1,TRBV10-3,TGTGCCATCACGGATCCGAGCTCCTACAATGAAGCTTTCTTT,CAITDPSSYNEAFF
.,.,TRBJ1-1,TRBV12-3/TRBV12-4,TGTGCCAGCAGTTTTGCCGGCAGGGGAGGTGAAGCTTTCTTT,CASSFAGRGGEAFF
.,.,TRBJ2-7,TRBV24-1,TGTGCCACCCTATACCCCCAGGGGGGAGCAGGCGAGCAGTACTTC,CATLYPQGGAGEQYF
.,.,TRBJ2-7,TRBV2,TGTGCCAGCTACTCGTCGGTGTTGACAGGAACCTACGAGCAGTACTTC,CASYSSVLTGTYEQYF
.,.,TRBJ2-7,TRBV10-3,TGTGCCATCCGTCCGGGAGAGTCCACCGGGGACGAGCAGTACTTC,CAIRPGESTGDEQYF
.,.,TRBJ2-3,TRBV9,TGTGCCAGCAGCGTAGATAGAAGGGTCGGAGCAGATACGCAGTATTTT,CASSVDRRVGADTQYF
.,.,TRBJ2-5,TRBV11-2,TGCGCCAGCAGTGAGGGACTTTCAGGGACCCAGTACTTC,CASSEGLSGTQYF
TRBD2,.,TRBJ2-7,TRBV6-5,TGTGCCAGCACCCTAGAGAAGCGGGACCCAATCTACGAGCAGTACTTC,CASTLEKRDPIYEQYF
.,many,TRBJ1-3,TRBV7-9,TGTGCCAGCAGCGAGGGACACGGAAACACCATATATTTT,CASSEGHGNTIYF
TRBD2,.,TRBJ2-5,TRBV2,TGTGCCAGCAAGGAAAGCGGGGGCGAAGAGACCCAGTACTTC,CASKESGGEETQYF
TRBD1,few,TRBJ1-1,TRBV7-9,TGTGCCAGCAACCTTCCCGGCCAGGGGGCTTGGACTGAAGCTTTCTTT,CASNLPGQGAWTEAFF
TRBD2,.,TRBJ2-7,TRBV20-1,TGCAGTGCTAGAGTGGAACTAGCGGGAGTGTACGAGCAGTACTTC,CSARVELAGVYEQYF
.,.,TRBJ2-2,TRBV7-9,TGTGCCAGCAGCTTTGGGTCCCAGCCGAACACCGGGGAGCTGTTTTTT,CASSFGSQPNTGELFF
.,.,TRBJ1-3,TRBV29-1,TGCAGCGTTGACAGGGGCGAGGGTGGAAACACCATATATTTT,CSVDRGEGGNTIYF
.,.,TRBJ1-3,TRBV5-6,TGTGCCAGCAGCTTGCGGGACATTGGAAACACCATATATTTT,CASSLRDIGNTIYF
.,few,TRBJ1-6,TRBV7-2,TGTGCCAGCAGCATACAGAGCCCGGATAATTCACCCCTCCACTTT,CASSIQSPDNSPLHF
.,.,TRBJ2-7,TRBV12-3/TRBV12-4,TGTGCCAGCAGCCCCTGGGCGGCAGGGTCGTACGAGCAGTACTTC,CASSPWAAGSYEQYF
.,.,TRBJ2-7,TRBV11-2,TGTGCCAGCAGCTCCTTCCTCGGCAGAGAGGCCTACGAGCAGTACTTC,CASSSFLGREAYEQYF